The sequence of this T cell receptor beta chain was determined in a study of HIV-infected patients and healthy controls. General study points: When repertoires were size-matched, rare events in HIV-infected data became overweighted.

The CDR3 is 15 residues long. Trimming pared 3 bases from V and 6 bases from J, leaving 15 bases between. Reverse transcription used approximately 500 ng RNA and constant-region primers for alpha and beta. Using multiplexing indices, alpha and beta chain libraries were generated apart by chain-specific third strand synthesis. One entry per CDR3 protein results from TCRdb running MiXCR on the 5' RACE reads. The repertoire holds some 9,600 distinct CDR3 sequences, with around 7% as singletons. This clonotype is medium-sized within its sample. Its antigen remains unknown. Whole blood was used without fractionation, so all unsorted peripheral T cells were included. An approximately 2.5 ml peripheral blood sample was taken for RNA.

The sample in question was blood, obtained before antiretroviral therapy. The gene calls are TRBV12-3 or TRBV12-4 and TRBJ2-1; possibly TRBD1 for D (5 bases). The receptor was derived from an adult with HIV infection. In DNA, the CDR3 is TGTGCCAGCAGTTTTAGCTGGGGCCCGGGCAATGAGCAGTTCTTC. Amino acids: CASSFSWGPGNEQFF.